This TCR beta chain was captured in a study of cytomegalovirus exposure and HLA in healthy donors. Background on the study: There were about 85 million unique TCRs (from HLA-typed donors) in an early data release.

A multiplex PCR was run with 60 Vbeta primers and 13 Jbeta primers. Profiling relied on immunoSEQ multiplex PCR, and the TCRdb table lists in-frame clones only, not all of them. The sample has approximately 190,000 clones; about four fifths are singletons. Germline CDR1 reads MNHEY; CDR2 reads SVGAGI. V was trimmed by 0 bases and J by 0 bases, leaving 9 bases between them. The CDR3 length is 16 residues. The sequencing input was PBMCs. The chain couples TRBV6-5 to TRBJ1-3; no clear D gene. The sequence was collected from a woman aged 25 to 39 in good health and CMV-seropositive. This CDR3 is CASSYSRPSSGNTIYF. In DNA, the CDR3 is TGTGCCAGCAGTTACTCCAGGCCGAGCTCTGGAAACACCATATATTTT.